The 2 T cell receptor beta chains presented below share a single source sample, sequenced in a study of identical twins. Each CDR3 protein is one row after TCRdb ran MiXCR on the 5' RACE reads. Found here are 750,000 to 950,000 distinct CDR3 sequences, more than 9% of them singletons; the top ten hold around 1.5%. These data also formed part of another study, on yellow fever vaccine responses in identical twins.

Sample: PBMCs. The receptor source for this set is a woman under 30 in good health.

This sequence joins TRBV2 and TRBJ2-3, with D unclear. The CDR3 is 14 amino acids. V was pared by 4 bases and J by 3 bases, with 11 bases between. The germline CDR1 and CDR2 sequences are SNHLY and FYNNEI. This CDR3 reads CASSGRWDTDTQYF. DNA of the CDR3: TGTGCCAGCAGTGGAAGGTGGGATACAGATACGCAGTATTTT.

Only one count was recorded for this clonotype. The J gene is TRBJ2-1, the V gene TRBV6-1; 8 bases map to TRBD2. Trimming removed 2 bases from V and 1 base from J; junction bases left unmatched: 1. The CDR3 runs 15 residues. Germline CDR1 and CDR2: MNHNS and SASEGT. The DNA of the CDR3 is TGTGCCAGCAGTGAACCTAGCGGGTCCTACAATGAGCAGTTCTTC. Its translation: CASSEPSGSYNEQFF.